A selection of T cell receptor beta chains follows, all from one sample in a study of T cell changes during pregnancy in multiple sclerosis. Libraries were prepared by immunoSEQ multiplex PCR; TCRdb keeps only in-frame clonotypes and omits some of them. This repertoire shows 45,000 to 50,000 clones, around 91% found once; its top ten account for about 0.36%. The sample in question was CD4+ T cells from peripheral blood mononuclear cells, obtained in the second trimester of pregnancy. These receptors came from a female donor in good health, enrolled as a control in a pregnancy study. Each CDR3 is given with its conserved first and last residue. The D gene is left open where the match is weak. Some rows mark clone size as missing; the rest say once, few, many or name a class of expanded clone.

V: TRBV18; D: .; J: TRBJ1-2; size: once; DNA: TGTGCCAGCTCACCACCTTCGGGAGGGGGCTATGGCTACACCTTC; CDR3: CASSPPSGGGYGYTF
V: TRBV6-5; D: .; J: TRBJ1-5; size: .; DNA: TGTGCCAGCAATTCAGGACAACCCGGGCCCCAGCATTTT; CDR3: CASNSGQPGPQHF
V: TRBV7-3; D: .; J: TRBJ2-3; size: few; DNA: TGTGCCAGCAGCTTACTGGCGGGAAGCACAGATACGCAGTATTTT; CDR3: CASSLLAGSTDTQYF
V: TRBV4-2; D: .; J: TRBJ2-3; size: once; DNA: TGTGCCAGCAGCCTCGAAGGCAGCTACCCCAGGGTTACGCAGTATTTT; CDR3: CASSLEGSYPRVTQYF
V: TRBV10-3; D: TRBD1; J: TRBJ2-7; size: once; DNA: TGTGCCATCAGTGTCGGGACAGGGAACTACGAGCAGTACTTC; CDR3: CAISVGTGNYEQYF
V: TRBV23-1; D: .; J: TRBJ1-1; size: few; DNA: TGCGCCAGCGAGGGCAGGAATGGTGAAGCTTTCTTT; CDR3: CASEGRNGEAFF
V: TRBV30; D: TRBD2; J: TRBJ2-6; size: .; DNA: TGTGCCTGGAGTGTCGGGAGGGCTGGGGCCAACGTCCTGACTTTC; CDR3: CAWSVGRAGANVLTF
V: TRBV30; D: .; J: TRBJ2-6; size: .; DNA: TGTGCCTGGACCGCAGCGGGGGCCAACGTCCTGACTTTC; CDR3: CAWTAAGANVLTF
V: TRBV9; D: .; J: TRBJ1-6; size: once; DNA: TGTGCCAGCAGCGTACAGTACCAACAACCACCCCTCCACTTT; CDR3: CASSVQYQQPPLHF
V: TRBV29-1; D: .; J: TRBJ2-2; size: .; DNA: TGCAGCGTTGACAGGGCGAACACCGGGGAGCTGTTTTTT; CDR3: CSVDRANTGELFF
V: TRBV11-3; D: TRBD2; J: TRBJ2-1; size: .; DNA: TGTGCCAGCAGCTTAACTAGCGGGGGGGCCAATGAGCAGTTCTTC; CDR3: CASSLTSGGANEQFF
V: TRBV9; D: TRBD1; J: TRBJ2-5; size: .; DNA: TGTGCCAGCAGCTCCAGAGGGGGCAGGGGCCAAGAGACCCAGTACTTC; CDR3: CASSSRGGRGQETQYF
V: TRBV5-1; D: TRBD1; J: TRBJ2-2; size: .; DNA: TGCGCCAGCAGCGAAACAGGACAGGGGAACACCGGGGAGCTGTTTTTT; CDR3: CASSETGQGNTGELFF
V: TRBV19; D: TRBD1; J: TRBJ1-1; size: .; DNA: TGTGCCAGTAGGGACAGGGGGACCGAAGCTTTCTTT; CDR3: CASRDRGTEAFF
V: TRBV7-2; D: TRBD1; J: TRBJ1-2; size: .; DNA: TGTGCCAGCAGCCCCGGACAGGGTTCCCTCTATGGCTACACCTTC; CDR3: CASSPGQGSLYGYTF
V: TRBV5-6; D: .; J: TRBJ2-7; size: .; DNA: TGTGCCAGCAGCTCCAGCTCCTACGAGCAGTACTTC; CDR3: CASSSSSYEQYF
V: TRBV11-3; D: .; J: TRBJ2-3; size: .; DNA: TGTGCCAGCAGCCTCACAGATACGCAGTATTTT; CDR3: CASSLTDTQYF